Here is one T cell receptor beta chain with its context. Its antigen remains unknown. Each CDR3 protein gets one entry in TCRdb, which reprocessed the 5' RACE reads and gives no DNA. Found here are around 97,000 distinct CDR3 sequences; the top ten clones hold under 2.5%. This record comes from a study of monozygotic twins with inflammatory bowel disease. Broader study findings: Different subtypes (of T cells) could not be told apart from one another.

Germline V gene lookup returns CDR1 DFQATT and CDR2 SNEGSKA (reference sequence). The CDR3 is made up of 11 amino acids. The sample consisted of blood. The sequence was collected from a human donor with ulcerative colitis or Crohn's disease, or a healthy co-twin of an affected twin (not recorded which). The V and J genes are TRBV20-1 and TRBJ2-1; TCRdb proposes TRBD2, but this gene call is untestable without DNA. The CDR3 reads CSARTSLQQFF.